This section outlines one T cell receptor (beta chain) sequence together with its context. This table comes from immunoSEQ multiplex PCR, and its TCRdb copy is limited to in-frame clones, with some not included. The sample contains roughly 24,000 clones, more than 65% of which appear only once. This entry belongs to a study of T cells in localized non-small cell lung cancer. This TCR derives from a man between 40 and 69 years old with stage III squamous cell lung carcinoma. Specimen: peripheral blood, collected before any cancer treatment.

The CDR3 is CASSPNGREVEGYTF. Written as DNA, the CDR3 is TGTGCCAGCAGCCCGAACGGCAGGGAGGTAGAAGGCTACACCTTC. This chain joins TRBV9 and TRBJ1-2, with a tentative D call TRBD1 (5 bases). Trimming removed 4 bases at V and 8 bases at J, with 21 bases between. The CDR3 is made up of 15 amino acids. Germline CDR1 is SGDLS and CDR2 is YYNGEE. Together with reference TRBV9 and TRBJ1-2, the CDR3 gives the full variable domain: DSGVTQTPKHLITATGQRVTLRCSPRSGDLSVYWYQQSLDQGLQFLIQYYNGEERAKGNILERFSAQQFPDLHSELNLSSLELGDSALYFCASSPNGREVEGYTFGSGTRLTVV.